This T cell receptor (beta chain) was documented in a study of cytomegalovirus exposure and HLA in healthy donors. Study-level findings and limits: When the data were analyzed later, several of the most significant clusters appeared to be linked to common viral pathogens. Fewer N-insertions than the roughly 670-donor mean were reportedly shown by an Asian-associated ancestry cluster in a later analysis.

Trimming shortened V by 1 base and J by 5 bases, and 8 bases separated the two germline ends. This CDR3 is 14 amino acids long. Looked up from germline, CDR1 is SGHDN and CDR2 is FVKESK. PCR primers comprised 60 Vbeta and 13 Jbeta primers. Profiled with immunoSEQ multiplex PCR; TCRdb holds only in-frame clones, not every one. The sample spans tens of thousands of clones; the ten largest clones claim 5.5% to 6%. A note on this clone: The target antigen is unknown.

Material: PBMCs. The source is a human donor in good health. The chain couples TRBV14 to TRBJ2-2; possibly TRBD1 for D (5 bases). CDR3 nucleotide sequence: TGTGCCAGCAGCCAAGCCCGGACAACCGGGGAGCTGTTTTTT. Protein: CASSQARTTGELFF.